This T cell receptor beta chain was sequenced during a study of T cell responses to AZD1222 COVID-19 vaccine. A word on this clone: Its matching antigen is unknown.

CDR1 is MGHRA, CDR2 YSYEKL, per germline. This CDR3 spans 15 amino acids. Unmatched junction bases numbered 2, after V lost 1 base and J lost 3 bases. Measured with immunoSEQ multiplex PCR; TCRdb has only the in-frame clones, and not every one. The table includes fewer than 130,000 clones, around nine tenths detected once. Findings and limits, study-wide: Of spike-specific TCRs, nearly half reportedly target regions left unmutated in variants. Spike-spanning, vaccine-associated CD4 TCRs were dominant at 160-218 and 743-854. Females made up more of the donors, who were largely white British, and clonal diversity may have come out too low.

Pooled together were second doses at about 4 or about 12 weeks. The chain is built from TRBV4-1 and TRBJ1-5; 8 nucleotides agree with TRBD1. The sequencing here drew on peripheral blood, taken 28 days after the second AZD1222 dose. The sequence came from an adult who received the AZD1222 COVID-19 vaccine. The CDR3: CASSQVDRDNQPQHF. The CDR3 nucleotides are TGCGCCAGCAGCCAAGTGGACAGGGACAATCAGCCCCAGCATTTT.